This T cell receptor (beta chain) was recorded in a study of regulatory T cells in long-lasting Graves disease. The authors built TCR beta libraries using iRepertoire HTBI primers and Arm-PCR of CDR3 regions. MiXCR, applied by TCRdb to the multiplex PCR reads, yields one record per CDR3 protein. The sample yields 300,000 to 400,000 distinct CDR3 sequences, around 17% seen once. This clonotype was recorded many times. Trimming shortened V by 2 bases and J by 0 bases, and 14 bases separated the two germline ends. Per the germline V gene, CDR1 is LGHNT and CDR2 is FRNRAP. The CDR3 runs 17 residues. Time point in this sample: newly diagnosed GD, antithyroid drugs for less than 3 months. Extracted PBMC RNA gave rise to the TCR library. The same sample was also studied in work on T cells in Graves' hyperthyroidism and ophthalmopathy.

Sample: peripheral blood mononuclear cells (PBMCs), taken at new diagnosis, from a patient treated with antithyroid drugs. V and J are TRBV12-5 and TRBJ2-1; D remains unclear. This receptor was obtained from a man in his forties or fifties with Graves disease. CDR3 coding DNA: TGTGCTAGTGGTTTGCAAAGGGCGTCGAGCTCCTACAATGAGCAGTTCTTC. Translating it yields CASGLQRASSSYNEQFF.